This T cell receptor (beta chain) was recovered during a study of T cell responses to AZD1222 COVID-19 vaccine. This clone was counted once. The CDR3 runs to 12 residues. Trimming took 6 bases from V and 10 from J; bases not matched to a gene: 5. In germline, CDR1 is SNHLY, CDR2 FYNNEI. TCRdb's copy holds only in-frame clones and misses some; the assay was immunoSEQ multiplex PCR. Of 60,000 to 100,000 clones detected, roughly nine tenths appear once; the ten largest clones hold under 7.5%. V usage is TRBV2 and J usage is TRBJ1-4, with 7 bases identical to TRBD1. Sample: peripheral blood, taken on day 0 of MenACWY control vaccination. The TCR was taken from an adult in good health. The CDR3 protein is CASRGQLGKLFF. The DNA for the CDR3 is TGTGCCAGCAGGGGACAGCTTGGAAAACTGTTTTTT.